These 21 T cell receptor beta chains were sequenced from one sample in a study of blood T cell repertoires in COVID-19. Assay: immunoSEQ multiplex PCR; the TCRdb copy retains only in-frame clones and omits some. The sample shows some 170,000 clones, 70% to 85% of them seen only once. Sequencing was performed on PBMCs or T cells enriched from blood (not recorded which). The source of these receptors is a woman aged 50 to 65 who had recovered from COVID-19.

The CDR3 bases are TGTGCCAGTAGTATACAAGGTAGCGGGGGGAACACCGGGGAGCTGTTTTTT. Protein: CASSIQGSGGNTGELFF. The chain carries TRBV19 and TRBJ2-2; TRBD2 agrees at 9 bases. Trimming cost V 2 bases and J 1 base; bases outside gene matches: 5. Germline assignment: CDR1 LNHDA and CDR2 SQIVND (reference sequence). The length of the CDR3 is 17 residues.

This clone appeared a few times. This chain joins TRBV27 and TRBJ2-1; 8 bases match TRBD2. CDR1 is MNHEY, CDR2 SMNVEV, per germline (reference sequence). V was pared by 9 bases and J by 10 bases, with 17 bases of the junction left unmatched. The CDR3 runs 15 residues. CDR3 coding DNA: TGTGCCAGTAAGGCGGCGGGAGGTTTGCGTTGGGAGCAGTTCTTC. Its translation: CASKAAGGLRWEQFF.

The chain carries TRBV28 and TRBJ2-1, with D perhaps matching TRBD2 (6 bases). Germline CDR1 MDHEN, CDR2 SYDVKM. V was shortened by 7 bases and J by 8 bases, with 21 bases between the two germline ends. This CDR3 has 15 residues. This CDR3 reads CASTFFGRGTHEQFF. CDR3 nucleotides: TGTGCCAGCACCTTTTTCGGTCGCGGGACCCATGAGCAGTTCTTC.

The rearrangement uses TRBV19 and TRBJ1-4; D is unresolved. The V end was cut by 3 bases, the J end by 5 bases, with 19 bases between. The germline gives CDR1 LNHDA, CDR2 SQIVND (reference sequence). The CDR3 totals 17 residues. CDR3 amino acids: CASSMGDLNRRNEKLFF. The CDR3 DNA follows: TGTGCCAGTAGTATGGGAGACCTAAACAGAAGAAATGAAAAACTGTTTTTT.

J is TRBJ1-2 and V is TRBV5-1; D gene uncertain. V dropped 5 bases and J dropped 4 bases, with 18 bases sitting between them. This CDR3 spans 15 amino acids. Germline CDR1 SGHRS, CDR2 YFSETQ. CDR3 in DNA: TGCGCCAGCAGTCAGGCAGCTACATTCCTCTATGGCTACACCTTC. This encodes CASSQAATFLYGYTF.

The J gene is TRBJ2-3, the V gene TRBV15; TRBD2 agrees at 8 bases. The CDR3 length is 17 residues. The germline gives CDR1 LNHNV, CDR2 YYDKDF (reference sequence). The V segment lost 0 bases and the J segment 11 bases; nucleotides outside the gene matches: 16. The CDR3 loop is CATSRDLAGGQSGRQYF. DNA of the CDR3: TGTGCCACCAGCAGAGATCTGGCGGGAGGCCAGAGTGGTAGGCAGTATTTT.

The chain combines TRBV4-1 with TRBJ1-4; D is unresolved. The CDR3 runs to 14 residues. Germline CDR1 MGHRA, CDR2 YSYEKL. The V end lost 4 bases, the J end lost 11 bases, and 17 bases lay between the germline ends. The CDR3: CASSPSFLPGKLFF. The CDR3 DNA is TGCGCCAGCAGCCCCTCGTTTTTGCCGGGGAAACTGTTTTTT.

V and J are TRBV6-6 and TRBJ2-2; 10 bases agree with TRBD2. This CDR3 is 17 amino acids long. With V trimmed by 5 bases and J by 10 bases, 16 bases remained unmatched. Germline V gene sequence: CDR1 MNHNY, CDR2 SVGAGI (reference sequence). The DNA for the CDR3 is TGTGCCAGCAGTCCCGGCTATGGTACTAGCGGGATAGTGGAGCTGTTTTTT. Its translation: CASSPGYGTSGIVELFF.

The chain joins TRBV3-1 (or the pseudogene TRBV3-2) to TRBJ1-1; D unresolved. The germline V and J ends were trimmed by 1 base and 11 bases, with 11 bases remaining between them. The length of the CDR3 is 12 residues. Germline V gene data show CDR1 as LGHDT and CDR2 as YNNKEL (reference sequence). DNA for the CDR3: TGTGCCAGCAGCCAAGCGGGGTCAGGTGCTTTCTTT. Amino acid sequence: CASSQAGSGAFF.

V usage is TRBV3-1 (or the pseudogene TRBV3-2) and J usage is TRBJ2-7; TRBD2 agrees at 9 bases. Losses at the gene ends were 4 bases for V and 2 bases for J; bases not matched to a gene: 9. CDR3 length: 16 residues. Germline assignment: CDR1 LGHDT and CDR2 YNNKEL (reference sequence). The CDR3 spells CASSLSPVAGAYEQYF. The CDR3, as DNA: TGTGCCAGCAGCCTCTCTCCGGTAGCGGGAGCCTACGAGCAGTACTTC.

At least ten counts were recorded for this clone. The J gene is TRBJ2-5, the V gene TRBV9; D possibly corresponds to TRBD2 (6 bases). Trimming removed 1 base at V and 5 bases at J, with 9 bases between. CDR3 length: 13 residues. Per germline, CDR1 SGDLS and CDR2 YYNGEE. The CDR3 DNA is TGTGCCAGCAGCGTATTGGGGAGGGAGACCCAGTACTTC. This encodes CASSVLGRETQYF.

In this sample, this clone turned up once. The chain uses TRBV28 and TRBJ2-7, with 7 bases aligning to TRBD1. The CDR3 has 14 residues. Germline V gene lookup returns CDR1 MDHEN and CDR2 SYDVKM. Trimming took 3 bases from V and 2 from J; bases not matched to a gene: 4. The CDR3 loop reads CASSFGGQAYEQYF. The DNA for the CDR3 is TGTGCCAGCAGTTTTGGAGGACAGGCCTACGAGCAGTACTTC.

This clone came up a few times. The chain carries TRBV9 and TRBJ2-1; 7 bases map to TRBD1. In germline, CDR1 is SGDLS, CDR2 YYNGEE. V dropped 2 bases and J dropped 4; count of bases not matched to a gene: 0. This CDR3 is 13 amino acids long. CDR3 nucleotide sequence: TGTGCCAGCAGCGTGGGACAGTACAATGAGCAGTTCTTC. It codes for CASSVGQYNEQFF.

CDR3 sequence (DNA): TGTGCCAGTAGTATAGGTCCCGGGGACAGCGGCTACACCTTC. Encoded protein: CASSIGPGDSGYTF. The J gene is TRBJ1-2, the V gene TRBV19, with TRBD1 matching over 7 bases. V lost 1 base and J lost 8; bases outside the gene matches: 7. The germline V gene encodes CDR1 LNHDA and CDR2 SQIVND (reference sequence). The CDR3 is made up of 14 amino acids.

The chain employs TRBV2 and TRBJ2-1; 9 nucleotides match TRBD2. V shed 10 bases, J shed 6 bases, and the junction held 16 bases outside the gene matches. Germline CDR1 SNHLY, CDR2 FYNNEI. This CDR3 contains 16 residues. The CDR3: CATRRGTSIGRNEQFF. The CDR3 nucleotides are TGTGCCACCCGGCGGGGGACTAGCATAGGCCGCAATGAGCAGTTCTTC.

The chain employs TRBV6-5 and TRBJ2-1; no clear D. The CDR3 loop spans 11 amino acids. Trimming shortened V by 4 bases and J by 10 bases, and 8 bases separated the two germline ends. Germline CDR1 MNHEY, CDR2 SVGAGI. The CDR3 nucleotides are TGTGCCAGCAGTTCAGCGTGGGAGCAGTTCTTC. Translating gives CASSSAWEQFF.

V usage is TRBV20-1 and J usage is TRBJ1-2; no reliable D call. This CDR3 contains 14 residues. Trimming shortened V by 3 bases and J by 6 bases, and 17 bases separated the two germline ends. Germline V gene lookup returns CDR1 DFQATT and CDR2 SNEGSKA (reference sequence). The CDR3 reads CSASVGRGYDGYTF. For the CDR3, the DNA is TGCAGTGCTAGTGTTGGGAGAGGGTACGATGGCTACACCTTC.

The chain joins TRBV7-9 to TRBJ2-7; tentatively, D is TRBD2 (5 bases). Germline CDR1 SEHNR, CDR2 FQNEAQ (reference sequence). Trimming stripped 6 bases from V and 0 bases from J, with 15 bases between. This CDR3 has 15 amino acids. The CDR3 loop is CASSIGSASSYEQYF. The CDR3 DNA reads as TGTGCCAGCAGTATTGGTAGCGCGAGCTCCTACGAGCAGTACTTC.

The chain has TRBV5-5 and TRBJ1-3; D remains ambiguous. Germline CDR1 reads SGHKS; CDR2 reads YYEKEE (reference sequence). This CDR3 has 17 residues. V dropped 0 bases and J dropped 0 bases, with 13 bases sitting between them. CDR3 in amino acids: CASSLVRGGSSGNTIYF. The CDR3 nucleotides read TGTGCCAGCAGCTTGGTCCGTGGCGGCTCCTCTGGAAACACCATATATTTT.

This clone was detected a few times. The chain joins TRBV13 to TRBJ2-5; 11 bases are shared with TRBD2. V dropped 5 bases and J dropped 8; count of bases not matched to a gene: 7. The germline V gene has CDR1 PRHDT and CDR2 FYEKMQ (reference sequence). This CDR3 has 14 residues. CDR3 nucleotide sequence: TGTGCCAGCAGCCCAGTAGCGGGAGGGTCCACCCAGTACTTC. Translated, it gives CASSPVAGGSTQYF.

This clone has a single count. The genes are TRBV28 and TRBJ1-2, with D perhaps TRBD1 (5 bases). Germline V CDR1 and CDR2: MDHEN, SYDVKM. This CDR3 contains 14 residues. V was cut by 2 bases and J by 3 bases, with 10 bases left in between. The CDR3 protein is CASSLKGLDYGYTF. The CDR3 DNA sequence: TGTGCCAGCAGTTTAAAGGGACTAGACTATGGCTACACCTTC.